The entry below describes one T cell receptor beta chain. Measured with immunoSEQ multiplex PCR; TCRdb has only the in-frame clones, and not every one. The sample lists 110,000 to 150,000 clones, roughly 90% occurring once. The length of the CDR3 is 14 residues. The V end was cut by 4 bases, the J end by 6 bases, with 15 bases between. The germline CDR1 and CDR2 sequences are LGHDT and YNNKEL (reference sequence). This record comes from a study of blood T cell repertoires in COVID-19. About the research overall: Collection of acute and convalescent COVID-19 samples took place in the United States, Italy and Spain. Nucleic acid was either cDNA or gDNA, and it came from T cells, B-cell-depleted T cells, or PBMCs.

Sequencing was performed on peripheral blood. This receptor was taken from a man between 60 and 70 years old with active or convalescent COVID-19. The chain has TRBV3-1 (or the pseudogene TRBV3-2) and TRBJ1-2; no clear D gene. The CDR3 reads CASSLPSAANGYTF. CDR3 DNA sequence: TGTGCCAGCAGCCTACCGTCCGCGGCGAATGGCTACACCTTC.